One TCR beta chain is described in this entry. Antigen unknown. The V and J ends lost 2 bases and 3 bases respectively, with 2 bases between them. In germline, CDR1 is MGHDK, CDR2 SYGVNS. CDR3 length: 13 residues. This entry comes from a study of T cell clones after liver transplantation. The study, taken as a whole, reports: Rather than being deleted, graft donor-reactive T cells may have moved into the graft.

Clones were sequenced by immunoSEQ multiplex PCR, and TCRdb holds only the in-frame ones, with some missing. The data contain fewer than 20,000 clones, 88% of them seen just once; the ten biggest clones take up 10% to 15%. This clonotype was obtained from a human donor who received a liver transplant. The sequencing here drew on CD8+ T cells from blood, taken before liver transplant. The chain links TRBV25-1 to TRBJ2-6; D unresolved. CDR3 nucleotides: TGTGCCAGCAGTGAAAGTGGGGCCAACGTCCTGACTTTC. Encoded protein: CASSESGANVLTF.